Sequencing of this TCR beta chain was carried out in a study of CDR3 diversity in severe acne. TCRdb re-called the PCR reads with MiXCR, one entry per CDR3 protein. The repertoire consists of some 85,000 distinct CDR3 sequences, with 49% occurring once and the leading ten covering around a tenth. The CDR3 has 12 amino acids. Germline CDR1 DFQATT, CDR2 SNEGSKA (reference sequence). V was trimmed by 7 bases and J by 6 bases, leaving 16 bases between them. The sequence came from a male donor with severe acne vulgaris. V gene TRBV20-1 combines with J gene TRBJ2-7; maybe TRBD1 (6 bases). Sequencing was done on a sample of blood. The CDR3 sequence: CSGQDYISEQYF. The CDR3 DNA is TGCAGTGGACAGGATTACATCTCCGAGCAGTACTTC.